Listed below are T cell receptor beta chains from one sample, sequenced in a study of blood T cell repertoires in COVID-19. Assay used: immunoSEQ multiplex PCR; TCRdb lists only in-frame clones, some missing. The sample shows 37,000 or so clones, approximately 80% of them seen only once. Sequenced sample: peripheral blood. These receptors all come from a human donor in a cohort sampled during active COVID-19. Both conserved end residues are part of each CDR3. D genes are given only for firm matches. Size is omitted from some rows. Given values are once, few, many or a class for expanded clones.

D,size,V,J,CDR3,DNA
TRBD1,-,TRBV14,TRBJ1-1,CASSQVAGGFSEAFF,TGTGCCAGCAGCCAAGTGGCAGGGGGGTTTTCTGAAGCTTTCTTT
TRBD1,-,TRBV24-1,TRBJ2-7,CATSDLFPRDRAQYEQYF,TGTGCCACCAGTGATTTATTTCCCCGGGACAGGGCACAGTACGAGCAGTACTTC
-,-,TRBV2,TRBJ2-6,CASSERNSGANVLTF,TGTGCCAGCAGTGAGAGGAACTCTGGGGCCAACGTCCTGACTTTC
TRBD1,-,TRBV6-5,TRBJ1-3,CAIGDRGGGNTIYF,TGTGCCATCGGAGACAGGGGTGGAGGAAACACCATATATTTT
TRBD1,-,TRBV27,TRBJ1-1,CASSLTGGGGTEAFF,TGTGCCAGCAGTTTAACAGGGGGCGGGGGCACTGAAGCTTTCTTT
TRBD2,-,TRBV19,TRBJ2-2,CASSRTSGGRGTGELFF,TGTGCCAGTAGTCGGACTAGCGGGGGCCGGGGCACCGGGGAGCTGTTTTTT
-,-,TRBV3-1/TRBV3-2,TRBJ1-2,CASSPQGANYGYTF,TGTGCCAGCAGCCCACAGGGAGCTAACTATGGCTACACCTTC
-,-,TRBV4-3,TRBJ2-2,CASSQFRPGTNTGELFF,TGCGCCAGCAGCCAATTCCGGCCAGGCACGAACACCGGGGAGCTGTTTTTT
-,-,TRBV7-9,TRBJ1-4,CASSPAEFPPEKLFF,TGTGCCAGCAGCCCCGCGGAGTTCCCCCCTGAAAAACTGTTTTTT
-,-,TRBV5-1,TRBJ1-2,CASSPSWENYGYTF,TGCGCCAGCAGCCCCTCATGGGAGAACTATGGCTACACCTTC
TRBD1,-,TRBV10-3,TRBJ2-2,CAISPTGIGGELFF,TGTGCCATCAGCCCGACAGGGATTGGCGGGGAGCTGTTTTTT
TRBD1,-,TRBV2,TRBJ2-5,CASSEDRGLQTQYF,TGTGCCAGCAGTGAGGACAGGGGTTTGCAGACCCAGTACTTC
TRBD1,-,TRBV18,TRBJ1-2,CASSPAGTGGYGYTF,TGTGCCAGCTCACCGGCGGGGACAGGGGGGTATGGCTACACCTTC
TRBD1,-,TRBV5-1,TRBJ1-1,CASSQGTETEAFF,TGCGCCAGCAGCCAAGGGACAGAGACTGAAGCTTTCTTT
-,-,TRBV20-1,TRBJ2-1,CSASIEAREQFF,TGCAGTGCTAGTATTGAGGCCCGTGAGCAGTTCTTC
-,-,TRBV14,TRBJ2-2,CASSQVGATGELFF,TGTGCCAGCAGCCAAGTAGGGGCCACCGGGGAGCTGTTTTTT
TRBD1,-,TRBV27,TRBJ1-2,CASSLGQNRGHGYTF,TGTGCCAGCAGTTTAGGGCAGAACAGGGGCCATGGCTACACCTTC
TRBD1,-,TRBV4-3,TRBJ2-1,CASSRTGETYNEQFF,TGCGCCAGCAGCCGGACAGGGGAGACCTACAATGAGCAGTTCTTC
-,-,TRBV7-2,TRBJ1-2,CASSFGPGADYGYTF,TGTGCCAGCAGCTTTGGTCCAGGGGCGGACTATGGCTACACCTTC
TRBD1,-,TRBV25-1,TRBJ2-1,CASSLSRTGGSDEQFF,TGTGCCAGCAGTCTATCGAGGACAGGGGGCAGCGATGAGCAGTTCTTC
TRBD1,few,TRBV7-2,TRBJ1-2,CASSSDRGNGYTF,TGTGCCAGCAGCTCGGACAGGGGAAATGGCTACACCTTC
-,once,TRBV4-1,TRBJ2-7,CASSQELSSSAAGEQYF,TGCGCCAGCAGCCAAGAACTCTCGTCTTCGGCGGCTGGCGAGCAGTACTTC
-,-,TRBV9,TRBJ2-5,CASSVGSGGETQYF,TGTGCCAGCAGCGTAGGGTCAGGAGGAGAGACCCAGTACTTC
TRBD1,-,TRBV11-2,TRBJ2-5,CASSANNRDRVTETQYF,TGTGCCAGCAGCGCTAACAACCGGGACAGGGTAACAGAGACCCAGTACTTC
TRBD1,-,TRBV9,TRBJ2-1,CASSVEGAYFNEQFF,TGTGCCAGCAGCGTAGAGGGGGCTTACTTCAATGAGCAGTTCTTC
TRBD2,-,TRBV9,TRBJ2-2,CASRSGTSGGTHPGELFF,TGTGCCAGCAGGTCCGGGACTAGCGGGGGGACTCATCCCGGGGAGCTGTTTTTT
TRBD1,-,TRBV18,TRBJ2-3,CASSPHRGVDTQYF,TGTGCCAGCTCACCACACAGGGGAGTAGATACGCAGTATTTT
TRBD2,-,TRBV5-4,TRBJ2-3,CASSLGGGAADTQYF,TGTGCCAGCAGCTTGGGCGGGGGGGCAGCAGATACGCAGTATTTT
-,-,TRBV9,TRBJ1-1,CASSPLGESTEAFF,TGTGCCAGCAGCCCCCTTGGTGAGAGCACTGAAGCTTTCTTT
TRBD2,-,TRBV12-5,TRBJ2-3,CASGPGWGRGVGTDTQYF,TGTGCTAGTGGCCCCGGTTGGGGGCGGGGGGTAGGGACAGATACGCAGTATTTT
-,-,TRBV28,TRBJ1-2,CASTTEGYGYTF,TGTGCCAGCACGACGGAGGGGTATGGCTACACCTTC
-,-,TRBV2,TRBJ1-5,CASSESGGQPQHF,TGTGCCAGCAGTGAGTCGGGAGGTCAGCCCCAGCATTTT
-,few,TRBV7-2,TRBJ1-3,CASSFRAGNTIYF,TGTGCCAGCAGCTTCAGGGCCGGAAACACCATATATTTT
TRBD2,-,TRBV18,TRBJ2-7,CASSPLAGGPEDEQYF,TGTGCCAGCTCCCCACTAGCGGGGGGGCCCGAGGACGAGCAGTACTTC
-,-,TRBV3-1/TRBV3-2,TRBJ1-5,CASSNDVQGGNQPQHF,TGTGCCAGCAGCAACGATGTCCAGGGTGGGAATCAGCCCCAGCATTTT
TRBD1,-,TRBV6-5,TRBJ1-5,CASSAGQVPNQPQHF,TGTGCCAGCAGCGCAGGACAGGTACCCAATCAGCCCCAGCATTTT
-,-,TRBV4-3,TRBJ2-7,CASSQEPGVQYF,TGCGCCAGCAGCCAAGAGCCAGGGGTGCAGTACTTC
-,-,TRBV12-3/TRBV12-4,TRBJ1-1,CASSATGGPFF,TGTGCCAGCAGTGCTACGGGGGGCCCTTTCTTT
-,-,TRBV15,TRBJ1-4,CATSRDQGGGEKLFF,TGTGCCACCAGCAGAGATCAAGGGGGGGGTGAAAAACTGTTTTTT
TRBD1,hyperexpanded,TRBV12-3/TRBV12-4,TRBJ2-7,CASSPGQFYEQYF,TGTGCCAGCAGTCCGGGACAGTTTTACGAGCAGTACTTC
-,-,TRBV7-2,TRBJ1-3,CAGGEGSAGNTIYF,TGTGCCGGGGGGGAGGGTTCGGCTGGAAACACCATATATTTT
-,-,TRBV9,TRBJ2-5,CASSPGQLQETQYF,TGTGCCAGCAGCCCGGGTCAGCTCCAAGAGACCCAGTACTTC
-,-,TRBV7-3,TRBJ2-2,CASSPGGPTSRELFF,TGTGCCAGCAGCCCCGGGGGGCCGACCTCCAGGGAGCTGTTTTTT
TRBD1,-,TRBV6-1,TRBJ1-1,CASSEGDRFSEAFF,TGTGCCAGCAGTGAAGGGGACAGGTTTTCTGAAGCTTTCTTT
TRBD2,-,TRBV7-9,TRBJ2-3,CASSATSGGTDTQYF,TGTGCCAGCAGCGCGACTAGCGGGGGGACAGATACGCAGTATTTT
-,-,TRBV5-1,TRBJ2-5,CASSPTPRGSPETQYF,TGCGCCAGCAGCCCCACCCCTAGAGGGAGCCCAGAGACCCAGTACTTC
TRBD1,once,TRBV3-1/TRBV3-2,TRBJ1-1,CASSYRGWNTEAFF,TGTGCCAGCAGCTACAGGGGGTGGAACACTGAAGCTTTCTTT
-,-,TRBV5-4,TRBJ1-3,CASSLDEGLSGNTIYF,TGTGCCAGCAGCTTGGATGAGGGCCTCTCTGGAAACACCATATATTTT
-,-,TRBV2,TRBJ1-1,CASRGGLDAEAFF,TGTGCCAGCAGGGGAGGACTCGACGCTGAAGCTTTCTTT
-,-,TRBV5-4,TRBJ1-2,CASSLVQGMEGYTF,TGTGCCAGCAGCTTAGTACAGGGAATGGAAGGCTACACCTTC
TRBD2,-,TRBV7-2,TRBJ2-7,CASSSPGTSVSYEQYF,TGTGCCAGCAGCTCCCCCGGGACTAGCGTATCCTACGAGCAGTACTTC
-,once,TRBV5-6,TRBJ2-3,CASSLGSIKGYF,TGTGCCAGCAGCTTGGGTAGCATAAAAGGGTATTTT
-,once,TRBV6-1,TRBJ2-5,CASSSGVGETQYF,TGTGCCAGCAGTTCAGGGGTGGGAGAGACCCAGTACTTC
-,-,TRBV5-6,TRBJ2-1,CATTSRAVVEQFF,TGTGCCACCACCTCCCGAGCCGTAGTTGAGCAGTTCTTC
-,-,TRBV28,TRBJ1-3,CASTSGGVASGNTIYF,TGTGCCAGCACTTCGGGGGGGGTCGCCTCTGGAAACACCATATATTTT
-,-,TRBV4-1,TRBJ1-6,CASSQDRINSPLHF,TGCGCCAGCAGCCAAGACAGGATTAATTCACCCCTCCACTTT
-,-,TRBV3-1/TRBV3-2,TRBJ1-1,CASSRSNTEAFF,TGTGCCAGCAGCCGGAGTAACACTGAAGCTTTCTTT
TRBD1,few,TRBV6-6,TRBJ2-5,CASSWGQGNKETQYF,TGTGCCAGCAGTTGGGGACAGGGGAATAAAGAGACCCAGTACTTC
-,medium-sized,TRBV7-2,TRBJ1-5,CASSLGGINQPQHF,TGTGCCAGCAGCTTAGGAGGGATCAATCAGCCCCAGCATTTT